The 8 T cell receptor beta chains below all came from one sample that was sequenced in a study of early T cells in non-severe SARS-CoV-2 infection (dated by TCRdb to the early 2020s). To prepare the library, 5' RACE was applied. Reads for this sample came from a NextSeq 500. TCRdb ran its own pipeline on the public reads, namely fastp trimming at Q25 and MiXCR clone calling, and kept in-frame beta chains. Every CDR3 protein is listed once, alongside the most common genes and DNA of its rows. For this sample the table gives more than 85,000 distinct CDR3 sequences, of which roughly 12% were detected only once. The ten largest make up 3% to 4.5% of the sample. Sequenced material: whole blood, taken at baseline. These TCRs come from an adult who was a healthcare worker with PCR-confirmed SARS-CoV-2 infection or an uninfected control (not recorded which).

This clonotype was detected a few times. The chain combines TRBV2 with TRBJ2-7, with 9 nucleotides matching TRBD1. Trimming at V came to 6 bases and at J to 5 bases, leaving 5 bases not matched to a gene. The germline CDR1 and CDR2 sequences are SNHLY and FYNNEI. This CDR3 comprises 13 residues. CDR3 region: CASSRQGDHEQYF. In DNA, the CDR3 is TGTGCCAGCAGCCGACAGGGGGACCACGAGCAGTACTTC.

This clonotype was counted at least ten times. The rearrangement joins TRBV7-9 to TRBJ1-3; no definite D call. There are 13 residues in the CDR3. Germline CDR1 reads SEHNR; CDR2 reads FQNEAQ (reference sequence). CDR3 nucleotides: TGTGCGGGTTCAGACAACTCTGGAAACACCATATATTTT. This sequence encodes CAGSDNSGNTIYF.

The CDR3 DNA follows: TGTGCCAGCAGCCAAGGGTACAGGGGTGGCGAGCAGTACTTC. Residues: CASSQGYRGGEQYF. The chain links TRBV3-1 to TRBJ2-7, with 7 bases that match TRBD1. V gave up 1 base and J gave up 6 bases; unmatched junction bases: 6. Germline V gives CDR1 LGHDT, CDR2 YNNKEL (reference sequence). The CDR3 is 14 amino acids.

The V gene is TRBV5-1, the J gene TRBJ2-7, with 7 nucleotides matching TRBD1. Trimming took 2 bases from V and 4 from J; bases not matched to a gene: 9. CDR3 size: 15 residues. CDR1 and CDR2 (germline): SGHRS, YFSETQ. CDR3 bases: TGCGCCAGCAGCTTAGGATTACAGGGGAATTACGAGCAGTACTTC. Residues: CASSLGLQGNYEQYF.

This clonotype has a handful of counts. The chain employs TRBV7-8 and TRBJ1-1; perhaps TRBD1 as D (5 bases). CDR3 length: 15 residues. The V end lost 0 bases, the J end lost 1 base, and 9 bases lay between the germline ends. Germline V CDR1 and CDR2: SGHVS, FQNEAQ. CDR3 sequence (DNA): TGTGCCAGCAGCTTAGCCAGCACAGGGAACACTGAAGCTTTCTTT. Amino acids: CASSLASTGNTEAFF.

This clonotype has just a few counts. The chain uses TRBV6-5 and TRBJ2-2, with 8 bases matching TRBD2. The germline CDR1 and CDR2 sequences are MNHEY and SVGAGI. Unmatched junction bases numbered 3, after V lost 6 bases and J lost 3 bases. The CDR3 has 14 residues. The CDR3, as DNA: TGTGCCAGCAGGCCGGGACTAGACACCGGGGAGCTGTTTTTT. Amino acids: CASRPGLDTGELFF.

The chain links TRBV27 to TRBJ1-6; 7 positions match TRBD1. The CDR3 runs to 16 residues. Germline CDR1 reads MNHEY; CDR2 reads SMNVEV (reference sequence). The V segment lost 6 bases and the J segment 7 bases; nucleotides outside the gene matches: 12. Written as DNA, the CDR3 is TGTGCCAGCAGCTCGCCCCCGGGACAGCTAAATTCACCCCTCCACTTT. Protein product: CASSSPPGQLNSPLHF.

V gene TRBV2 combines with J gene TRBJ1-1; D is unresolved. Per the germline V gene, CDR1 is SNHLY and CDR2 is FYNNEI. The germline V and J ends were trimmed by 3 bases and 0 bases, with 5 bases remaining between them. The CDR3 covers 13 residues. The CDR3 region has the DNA TGTGCCAGCAGTGATGGGGTGAACACTGAAGCTTTCTTT. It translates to CASSDGVNTEAFF.